The 21 T cell receptor beta chains given below trace back to one sample, sequenced in a study of blood T cell repertoires in COVID-19. The method was immunoSEQ multiplex PCR; TCRdb's version includes in-frame clones alone and lacks a portion of them. The sample includes approximately 280,000 clones, roughly 85% seen only once; the top ten take 5.1%. The source material was peripheral blood. Source of these receptors: a man in his fifties with active or convalescent COVID-19.

To note about this clone: A much larger clone differs by one base, so this may be a read error. V gene TRBV5-1 combines with J gene TRBJ2-2; 7 bases agree with TRBD1. Germline-derived CDR1 and CDR2 are SGHRS and YFSETQ. The CDR3 length is 15 residues. V lost 9 bases, J lost 3 bases, and 11 bases stayed unmatched. In DNA, the CDR3 is TGCGCCAACAGAGTCCCGCAGGGGGACACCGGGGAGCTGTTTTTT. Amino acids: CANRVPQGDTGELFF.

V gene TRBV18 combines with J gene TRBJ1-2; TRBD1 matches at 8 bases. V dropped 0 bases and J dropped 13; count of bases not matched to a gene: 7. Germline V gives CDR1 KGHSH, CDR2 LQKENI. The CDR3 spans 13 residues. The CDR3 loop reads CASSPPPGGMLTF. The DNA of the CDR3 is TGTGCCAGCTCACCACCGCCAGGGGGCATGCTCACCTTC.

The genes are TRBV7-9 and TRBJ2-5, with TRBD2 matching 8 bases. The V segment lost 5 bases and the J segment 5 bases; nucleotides outside the gene matches: 7. This CDR3 is 14 amino acids long. Germline V gene lookup returns CDR1 SEHNR and CDR2 FQNEAQ (reference sequence). CDR3 DNA: TGTGCCAGCAGCCCGGGAGGGGCTGGGGAGACCCAGTACTTC. Its translation is CASSPGGAGETQYF.

The J gene is TRBJ2-5, the V gene TRBV12-3 or TRBV12-4; no reliable D call. The CDR3 consists of 12 residues. With 3 bases removed from V and 4 bases from J, the gap between germline ends came to 6 bases. The CDR3, as DNA: TGTGCCAGCAGTTTGACGGGAGAGACCCAGTACTTC. Translating it yields CASSLTGETQYF.

The chain is built from TRBV12-5 and TRBJ2-3, with TRBD2 as a possible D gene (6 bases). Deletions cut 5 bases from V and 7 bases from J, with 13 bases between. The germline gives CDR1 LGHNT, CDR2 FRNRAP. The CDR3 sequence is 13 residues long. CDR3 DNA: TGTGCTAGTGGTCTAGCGTATTTGCATACGCAGTATTTT. Translating it yields CASGLAYLHTQYF.

The chain has TRBV9 and TRBJ2-7; TRBD2 might be the D (7 bases). The CDR3 extends over 14 amino acids. The V and J ends lost 3 bases and 5 bases respectively, with 15 bases between them. Germline V lookup: CDR1 SGDLS, CDR2 YYNGEE. In nucleotides, the CDR3 is TGTGCCAGCAGCGCCGAGGGGGGGAGCGACGAGCAGTACTTC. Encoded protein: CASSAEGGSDEQYF.

This clone has just one count. The chain couples TRBV9 to TRBJ2-2; TRBD2 matches at 9 bases. Trimming removed 3 bases from V and 1 base from J; junction bases left unmatched: 4. In germline, CDR1 is SGDLS, CDR2 YYNGEE. The CDR3 is made up of 16 amino acids. In DNA form, the CDR3 reads TGTGCCAGCAGCGCACCTAGCGGGAAGAACACCGGGGAGCTGTTTTTT. Its protein is CASSAPSGKNTGELFF.

This chain joins TRBV7-8 and TRBJ2-3; 7 positions match TRBD2. The CDR3 extends over 16 amino acids. V was pared by 5 bases and J by 3 bases, with 11 bases of the junction left unmatched. Per the germline V gene, CDR1 is SGHVS and CDR2 is FQNEAQ. CDR3 coding DNA: TGTGCCAGCAGCCCAGTGGGGGGGAGCTTTACAGATACGCAGTATTTT. The encoded protein is CASSPVGGSFTDTQYF.

The CDR3 DNA reads as TGCGCCAGCAGCCAAGACCTCGCTCGGAATTCACCCCTCCACTTT. Protein product: CASSQDLARNSPLHF. The rearrangement uses TRBV4-1 and TRBJ1-6; D ambiguous. CDR3 size: 15 residues. CDR1 and CDR2 from the germline V gene are MGHRA and YSYEKL. Trimming took 0 bases from V and 7 from J, leaving 10 bases between them.

The V gene is TRBV6-5, the J gene TRBJ1-2; D remains ambiguous. The CDR3 is 12 residues long. V dropped 8 bases and J dropped 7 bases, with 14 bases sitting between them. In germline, CDR1 is MNHEY, CDR2 SVGAGI. The chain's CDR3 is CASAAGSFGYTF. The CDR3 DNA reads as TGTGCCAGCGCTGCCGGGAGCTTTGGCTACACCTTC.

The chain is built from TRBV7-3 and TRBJ2-1; D may be TRBD1 (6 bases). V dropped 4 bases and J dropped 0 bases, with 10 bases sitting between them. The CDR3 has 15 amino acids. Germline V gene data show CDR1 as SGHTA and CDR2 as FQGTGA. The CDR3 is CASSSTGTSYNEQFF. CDR3 bases: TGTGCCAGCAGCTCGACAGGAACCTCCTACAATGAGCAGTTCTTC.

V is TRBV4-1 and J is TRBJ2-2, with D perhaps matching TRBD2 (5 bases). Germline CDR1 reads MGHRA; CDR2 reads YSYEKL. The length of the CDR3 is 16 residues. The V gene lost 3 bases and the J gene lost 5 bases, with 16 bases spanning the gap. The chain's CDR3 is CASSQGLLATTGELFF. Written as DNA, the CDR3 is TGCGCCAGCAGCCAGGGCCTCCTAGCTACGACCGGGGAGCTGTTTTTT.

This sequence joins TRBV7-9 and TRBJ1-2; D gene ambiguous. V lost 2 bases and J 0 bases, leaving 10 bases between the germline ends. Germline values: CDR1 SEHNR, CDR2 FQNEAQ (reference sequence). CDR3 length: 15 residues. This CDR3 is CASSLSTVTNYGYTF. CDR3 bases: TGTGCCAGCAGCTTATCCACGGTTACTAACTATGGCTACACCTTC.

CDR3 in DNA: TGTGCCAGCAGCCAACCTAGGACAGGGGCTGGAAACACCATATATTTT. This sequence encodes CASSQPRTGAGNTIYF. The chain recombines TRBV3-1 (or the pseudogene TRBV3-2) with TRBJ1-3, with 9 nucleotides matching TRBD1. Germline CDR1 and CDR2: LGHDT and YNNKEL (reference sequence). V dropped 2 bases and J dropped 2; count of bases not matched to a gene: 4. The CDR3 contains 16 residues.

The V and J genes are TRBV5-1 and TRBJ2-7; D may be TRBD1 (6 bases). This CDR3 contains 14 residues. Germline-derived CDR1 and CDR2 are SGHRS and YFSETQ. Trimming took 4 bases from V and 6 from J, leaving 17 bases between them. CDR3 sequence reads: CASSRDRRPSEQYF. CDR3 bases: TGCGCCAGCAGCCGTGACAGGCGTCCCAGCGAGCAGTACTTC.

This clone was counted once. The chain combines TRBV5-8 with TRBJ1-4; D not certain. Trimming removed 2 bases from V and 0 bases from J, with 17 bases in between. Germline V gene lookup returns CDR1 SGHTS and CDR2 YDEGEE. CDR3 size: 18 residues. The CDR3 loop is CASSLEGDILATNEKLFF. The CDR3 bases are TGTGCCAGCAGCTTAGAGGGCGATATCCTTGCAACTAATGAAAAACTGTTTTTT. Together with reference TRBV5-8 and TRBJ1-4, the CDR3 gives the full variable domain: EAGVTQSPTHLIKTRGQQATLRCSPISGHTSVYWYQQALGLGLQFLLWYDEGEERNRGNFPPRFSGRQFPNYSSELNVNALELEDSALYLCASSLEGDILATNEKLFFGSGTQLSVL.

The V call is TRBV5-1, the J call TRBJ2-3; 9 positions agree with TRBD2. This CDR3 contains 17 residues. After removal of 4 bases from V and 7 bases from J, the junction contained 16 bases not matched to a gene. Looked up from germline, CDR1 is SGHRS and CDR2 is YFSETQ. The CDR3 DNA sequence: TGCGCCAGCAGCCCCGGTGTGACTAGCGGCGCCCTAAATACGCAGTATTTT. This encodes CASSPGVTSGALNTQYF.

The chain joins TRBV5-4 to TRBJ1-2, with TRBD1 matching over 7 bases. This CDR3 has 14 residues. The V gene's germline CDR1 is SGHNT and CDR2 YYREEE (reference sequence). V lost 1 base to trimming and J lost 3 bases; unmatched junction nucleotides: 3. The CDR3 sequence is CASSLPGTDYGYTF. The CDR3 DNA reads TGTGCCAGCAGCTTGCCAGGGACAGACTATGGCTACACCTTC.

The V gene is TRBV5-4, the J gene TRBJ2-2; D unclear. Germline V CDR1 and CDR2: SGHNT, YYREEE (reference sequence). The CDR3 runs to 14 residues. Trimming stripped 2 bases from V and 7 bases from J, with 12 bases between. CDR3 DNA sequence: TGTGCCAGCAGCTTTTCAGCGCGAGGCGGGGAGCTGTTTTTT. Amino acids: CASSFSARGGELFF.

The chain combines TRBV4-3 with TRBJ2-7, with D possibly being TRBD2 (6 bases). Deletions cut 0 bases from V and 7 bases from J, with 19 bases between. In germline, CDR1 is LGHNA, CDR2 YSLEER. This CDR3 region has 16 residues. The DNA for the CDR3 is TGCGCCAGCAGCCAAGATTTGCCCCTAGCGCTCGGGGAGCAGTACTTC. This translates into CASSQDLPLALGEQYF.

The V call is TRBV6-4, the J call TRBJ1-6; 8 bases map to TRBD1. The CDR3 is 14 amino acids. The junction had 4 bases not matched to a gene; V was cut back by 5 bases and J by 7 bases. CDR1 is MRHNA and CDR2 is SNTAGT in the germline V gene. The CDR3 DNA reads as TGTGCCAGCAGTACGGGACAGGCAAATTCACCCCTCCACTTT. Translating gives CASSTGQANSPLHF.